Described below is a single TCR beta chain sequence and its context. The sample originates from a study of cytomegalovirus exposure and HLA in healthy donors. PCR was performed using 60 Vbeta and 13 Jbeta primers. Some clones are missing from TCRdb's copy, which holds only in-frame ones; the method was immunoSEQ multiplex PCR. The sample has about 110,000 clones; 67% are singletons. From germline, CDR1 is SGHRS and CDR2 YFSETQ. Trimming took 5 bases from V and 6 from J; bases not matched to a gene: 6. This CDR3 region has 14 residues. Sequenced material: PBMCs. The sequence came from a man between 18 and 29 years old in good health and CMV-seropositive. This chain uses TRBV5-1 with TRBJ2-1, with TRBD1 matching 9 bases. In DNA, the CDR3 is TGCGCCAGCAGGGGCGGGACAGGGCCCAATGAGCAGTTCTTC. It yields the protein CASRGGTGPNEQFF.